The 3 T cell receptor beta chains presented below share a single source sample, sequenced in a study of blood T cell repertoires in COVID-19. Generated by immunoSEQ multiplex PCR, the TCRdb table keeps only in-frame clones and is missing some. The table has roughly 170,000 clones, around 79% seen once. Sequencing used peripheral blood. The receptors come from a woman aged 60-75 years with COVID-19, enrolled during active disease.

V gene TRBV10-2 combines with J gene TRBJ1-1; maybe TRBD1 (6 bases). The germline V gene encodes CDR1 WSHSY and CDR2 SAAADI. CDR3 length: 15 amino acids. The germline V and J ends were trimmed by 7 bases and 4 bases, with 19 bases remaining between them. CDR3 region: CASTPGHLTGTEAFF. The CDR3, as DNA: TGCGCCAGCACCCCGGGACACCTGACGGGCACTGAAGCTTTCTTT.

The DNA of the CDR3 is TGTGCCAGCAGCTTGCGCAGGGGATCGGACGAGCAGTACTTC. Translated: CASSLRRGSDEQYF. J is TRBJ2-7 and V is TRBV7-3, with D perhaps matching TRBD1 (6 bases). Trimming stripped 3 bases from V and 5 bases from J, with 14 bases between. Per the germline V gene, CDR1 is SGHTA and CDR2 is FQGTGA. This CDR3 is 14 amino acids long.

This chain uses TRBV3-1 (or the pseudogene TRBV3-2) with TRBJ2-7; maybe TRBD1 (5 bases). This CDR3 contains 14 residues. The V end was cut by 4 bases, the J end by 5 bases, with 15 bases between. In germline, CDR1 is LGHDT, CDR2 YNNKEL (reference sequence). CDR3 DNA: TGTGCCAGCAGCCTGCGTGGGGCCGCGAACGAGCAGTACTTC. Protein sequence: CASSLRGAANEQYF.